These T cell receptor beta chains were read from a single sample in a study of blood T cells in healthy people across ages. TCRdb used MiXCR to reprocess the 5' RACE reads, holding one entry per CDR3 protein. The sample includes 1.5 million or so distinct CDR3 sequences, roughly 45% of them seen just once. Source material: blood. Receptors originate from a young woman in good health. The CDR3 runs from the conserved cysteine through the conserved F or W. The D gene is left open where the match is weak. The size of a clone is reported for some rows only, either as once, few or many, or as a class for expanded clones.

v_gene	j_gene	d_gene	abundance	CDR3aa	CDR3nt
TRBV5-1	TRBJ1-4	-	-	CASRRGDNEKLFF	TGCGCCAGCAGGCGTGGGGACAATGAAAAACTGTTTTTT
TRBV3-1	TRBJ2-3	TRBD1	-	CASSDRGPRTDTQYF	TGTGCCAGCAGTGACAGGGGGCCGCGGACAGATACGCAGTATTTT
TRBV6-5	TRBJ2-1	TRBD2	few	CASSYEGLAGGSYNEQFF	TGTGCCAGCAGTTACGAGGGACTAGCGGGAGGTTCCTACAATGAGCAGTTCTTC
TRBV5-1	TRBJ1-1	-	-	CASSLVAGEGWNTEAFF	TGCGCCAGCAGCTTGGTTGCAGGGGAAGGGTGGAACACTGAAGCTTTCTTT
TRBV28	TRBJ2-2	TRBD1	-	CASTSLPGQGNTGELFF	TGTGCCAGCACCTCTCTCCCGGGACAGGGGAACACCGGGGAGCTGTTTTTT
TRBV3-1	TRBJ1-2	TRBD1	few	CASSHGTEYGYTF	TGTGCCAGTAGCCACGGGACAGAATATGGCTACACCTTC
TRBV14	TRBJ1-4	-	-	CASSQSREGVFHNEKLFF	TGTGCCAGCAGCCAATCCCGGGAGGGGGTATTCCATAATGAAAAACTGTTTTTT
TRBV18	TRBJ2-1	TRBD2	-	CASSPWTSGSYNEQFF	TGTGCCAGCTCACCATGGACTAGCGGCTCCTACAATGAGCAGTTCTTC
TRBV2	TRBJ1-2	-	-	CASSETAGYTF	TGTGCCAGCAGTGAAACGGCTGGCTACACCTTC
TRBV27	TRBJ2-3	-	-	CASSLQGALPGSITDTRYF	TGTGCCAGCAGTTTACAAGGGGCCCTTCCTGGCTCCATCACAGATACGCGGTATTTT
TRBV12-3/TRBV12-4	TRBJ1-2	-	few	CATSGGQGFYGYTF	TGTGCCACCAGCGGGGGGCAAGGATTCTATGGCTACACCTTC
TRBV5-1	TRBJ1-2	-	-	CASSVDLNYGYTF	TGCGCCAGCAGCGTGGACCTTAACTATGGCTACACCTTC
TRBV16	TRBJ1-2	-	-	CASSQPTQGIEAGYTF	TGTGCCAGCAGCCAACCTACTCAGGGGATCGAGGCTGGCTACACCTTC
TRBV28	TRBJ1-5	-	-	CASFSNQPQHF	TGTGCCAGCTTCTCGAATCAGCCCCAGCATTTT
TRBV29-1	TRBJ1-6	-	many	CSASGGTNSPLHF	TGCAGCGCTTCTGGGGGTACGAATTCACCCCTCCACTTT
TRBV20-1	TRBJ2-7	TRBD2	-	CSAPPGGLDYEQYF	TGCAGTGCTCCCCCCGGGGGGTTGGACTACGAGCAGTACTTC
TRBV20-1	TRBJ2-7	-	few	CSARTGTQSSYEQYF	TGCAGTGCTAGAACCGGGACCCAGAGCTCCTACGAGCAGTACTTC
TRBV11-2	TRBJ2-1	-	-	CASSLDLLRGARGEQFF	TGTGCCAGCAGCTTAGATCTTCTCCGGGGGGCTCGGGGTGAGCAGTTCTTC
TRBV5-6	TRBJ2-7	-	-	CASSLPTGRSYEQYF	TGTGCCAGCAGCTTGCCGACAGGAAGATCCTACGAGCAGTACTTC
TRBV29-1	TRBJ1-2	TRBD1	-	CSVAPWDRVAVTYTF	TGCAGCGTTGCCCCATGGGACAGGGTAGCGGTAACGTACACCTTC
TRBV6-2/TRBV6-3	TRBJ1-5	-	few	CASAADLSNQPQHF	TGTGCCAGCGCGGCAGATCTTAGCAATCAGCCCCAGCATTTT
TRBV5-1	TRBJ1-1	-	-	CASSLRYTNSGAEAFF	TGCGCCAGCAGCTTGCGTTATACCAACTCAGGCGCTGAAGCTTTCTTT
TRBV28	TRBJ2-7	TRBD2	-	CASSAQLARSSYEQYF	TGTGCCAGCAGCGCCCAACTAGCGCGGAGCTCCTACGAGCAGTACTTC
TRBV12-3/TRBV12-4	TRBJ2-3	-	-	CASSQSPGPRGTDTQYF	TGTGCCAGCAGTCAAAGCCCCGGGCCCCGAGGCACAGATACGCAGTATTTT
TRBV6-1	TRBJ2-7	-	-	CAAWQNYEQYF	TGTGCCGCCTGGCAGAACTACGAGCAGTACTTC
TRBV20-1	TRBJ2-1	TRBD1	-	CSTTRQGANEQFF	TGCAGTACAACGAGACAGGGGGCCAATGAGCAGTTCTTC
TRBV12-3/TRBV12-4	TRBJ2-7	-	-	CASSRQYSSYEQYF	TGTGCCAGCAGCAGACAGTATAGCTCCTACGAGCAGTACTTC
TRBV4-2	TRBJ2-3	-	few	CASSGSASAQYF	TGTGCCAGCAGCGGTTCCGCCAGTGCGCAGTATTTT
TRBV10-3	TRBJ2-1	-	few	CAISESGLSYEQFF	TGTGCCATCAGTGAGTCGGGGCTTTCGTATGAGCAGTTCTTC
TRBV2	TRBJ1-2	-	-	CASSEAPADGYTF	TGTGCCAGCAGTGAAGCCCCCGCGGATGGCTACACCTTC
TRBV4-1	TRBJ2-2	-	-	CASSPPTGREGTGELFF	TGCGCCAGCAGCCCCCCCACGGGCAGGGAAGGGACCGGGGAGCTGTTTTTT
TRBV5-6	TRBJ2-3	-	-	CASSWSKGVRYTQYF	TGTGCCAGCAGCTGGAGTAAAGGCGTCCGGTATACGCAGTATTTT
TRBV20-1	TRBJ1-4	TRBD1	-	CSAREAQGPGEKLFF	TGCAGTGCTAGAGAGGCACAGGGGCCTGGTGAAAAACTGTTTTTT
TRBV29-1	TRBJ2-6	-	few	CSVASGANVLTF	TGCAGCGTAGCTTCTGGGGCCAACGTCCTGACTTTC
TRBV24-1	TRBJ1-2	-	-	CATSESGGLYYGYTF	TGTGCCACCAGTGAGTCGGGCGGACTTTACTATGGCTACACCTTC
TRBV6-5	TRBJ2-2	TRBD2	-	CASSYRIAGGELFF	TGTGCCAGCAGTTACCGCATAGCGGGCGGGGAGCTGTTTTTT
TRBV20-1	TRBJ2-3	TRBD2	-	CSAELQRTSNLYF	TGCAGTGCCGAACTCCAAAGGACTAGCAATCTGTATTTT
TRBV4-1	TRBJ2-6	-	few	CASSPDGTNVLTF	TGCGCCAGCAGCCCAGACGGTACCAACGTCCTGACTTTC
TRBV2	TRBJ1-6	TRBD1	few	CASTEDPGTAYSPLHF	TGTGCCAGCACCGAGGATCCTGGGACAGCATATTCACCCCTCCACTTT
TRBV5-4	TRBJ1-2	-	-	CASSSDAQGLNYGYTF	TGTGCCAGCAGCTCGGATGCTCAGGGGCTTAACTATGGCTACACCTTC
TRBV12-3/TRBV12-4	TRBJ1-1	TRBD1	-	CASIKPGTVNTKAFF	TGTGCCAGCATAAAACCCGGGACAGTGAACACTAAAGCTTTCTTT
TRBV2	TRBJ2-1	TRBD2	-	CAREGTSGGPLHEQFF	TGTGCCAGAGAGGGCACTAGCGGGGGTCCACTCCATGAGCAGTTCTTC
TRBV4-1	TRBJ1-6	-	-	CASSPTRNTVPLHF	TGCGCCAGCAGCCCAACGAGAAATACAGTACCCCTCCACTTT
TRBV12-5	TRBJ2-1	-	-	CASGKRTGSYNEQFF	TGTGCTAGTGGCAAACGGACGGGCTCCTACAATGAGCAGTTCTTC
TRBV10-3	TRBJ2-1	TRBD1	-	CAIRGQEYNEQFF	TGTGCCATCAGGGGACAGGAGTACAATGAGCAGTTCTTC
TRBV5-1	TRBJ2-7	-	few	CASSTGTDNEQYF	TGCGCCAGCAGCACCGGGACCGATAACGAGCAGTACTTC
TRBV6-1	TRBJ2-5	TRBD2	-	CASRVSGGASETQYF	TGTGCCAGCAGAGTAAGCGGGGGGGCCTCAGAGACCCAGTACTTC
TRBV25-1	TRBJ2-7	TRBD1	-	CASSLGQGWNEQYF	TGTGCCAGCAGCCTAGGACAGGGTTGGAACGAGCAGTACTTC
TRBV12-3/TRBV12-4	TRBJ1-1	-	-	CASNPPGRALNTEAFF	TGTGCCAGCAACCCCCCGGGGAGGGCCTTGAACACTGAAGCTTTCTTT
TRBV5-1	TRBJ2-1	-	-	CASSPTVSRSSYNEQFF	TGCGCCAGCAGCCCAACTGTTTCCCGGAGCTCCTACAATGAGCAGTTCTTC
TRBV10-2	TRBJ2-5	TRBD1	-	CASRAGTGGMIAEQYF	TGCGCCAGCAGGGCCGGCACAGGGGGCATGATAGCGGAGCAGTACTTC
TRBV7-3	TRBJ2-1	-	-	CASSLSRASNEQFF	TGTGCCAGCAGCTTATCCCGGGCTAGCAATGAGCAGTTCTTC
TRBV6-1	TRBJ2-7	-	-	CASSVLWSRYEQYF	TGTGCCAGCAGTGTCCTCTGGAGCCGCTACGAGCAGTACTTC
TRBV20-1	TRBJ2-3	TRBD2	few	CSARGKAGGPTDTQYF	TGCAGTGCTAGAGGAAAAGCGGGGGGCCCTACAGATACGCAGTATTTT